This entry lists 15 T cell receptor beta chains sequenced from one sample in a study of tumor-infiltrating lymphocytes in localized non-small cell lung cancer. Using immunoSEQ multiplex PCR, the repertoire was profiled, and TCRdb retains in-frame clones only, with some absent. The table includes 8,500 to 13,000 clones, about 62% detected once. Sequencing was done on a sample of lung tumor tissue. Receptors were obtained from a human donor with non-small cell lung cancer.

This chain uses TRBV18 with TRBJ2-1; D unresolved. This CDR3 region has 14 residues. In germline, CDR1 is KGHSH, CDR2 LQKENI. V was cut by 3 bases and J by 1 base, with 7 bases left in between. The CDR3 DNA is TGTGCCAGCTCACCCGATCTTTCCTACAATGAGCAGTTCTTC. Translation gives CASSPDLSYNEQFF.

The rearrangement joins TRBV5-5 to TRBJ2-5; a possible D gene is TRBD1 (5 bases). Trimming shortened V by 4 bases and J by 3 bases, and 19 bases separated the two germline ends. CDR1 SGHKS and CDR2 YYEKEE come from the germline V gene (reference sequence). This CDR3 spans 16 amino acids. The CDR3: CASSHPGNKPKETQYF. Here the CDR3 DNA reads TGTGCCAGCAGCCACCCAGGGAACAAGCCTAAAGAGACCCAGTACTTC.

CDR3 region: CASDRDETHYEQYF. The CDR3 nucleotides read TGTGCCAGCGACCGGGACGAGACACACTACGAGCAGTACTTC. The chain has TRBV2 and TRBJ2-7; D might be TRBD1 or TRBD2, each matching 5 bases. CDR3 length: 14 amino acids. CDR1 and CDR2 (germline): SNHLY, FYNNEI. Trimming stripped 8 bases from V and 3 bases from J, with 17 bases between. Complete variable domain (other parts from reference TRBV2 and TRBJ2-7): EPEVTQTPSHQVTQMGQEVILRCVPISNHLYFYWYRQILGQKVEFLVSFYNNEISEKSEIFDDQFSVERPDGSNFTLKIRSTKLEDSAMYFCASDRDETHYEQYFGPGTRLTVT.

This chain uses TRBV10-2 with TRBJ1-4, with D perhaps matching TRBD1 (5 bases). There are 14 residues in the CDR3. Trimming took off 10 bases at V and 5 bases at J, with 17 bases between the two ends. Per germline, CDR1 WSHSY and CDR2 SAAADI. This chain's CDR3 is CATFSDSLNEKLFF. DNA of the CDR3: TGCGCCACCTTTTCCGACAGCCTAAATGAAAAACTGTTTTTT.

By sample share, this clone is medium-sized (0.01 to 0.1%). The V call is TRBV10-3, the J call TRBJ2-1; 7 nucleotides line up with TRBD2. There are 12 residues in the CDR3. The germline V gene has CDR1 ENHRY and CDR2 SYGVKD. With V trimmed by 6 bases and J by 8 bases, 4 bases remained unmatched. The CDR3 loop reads CAISLGGDEQFF. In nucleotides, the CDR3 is TGTGCCATCAGCCTGGGGGGGGATGAGCAGTTCTTC.

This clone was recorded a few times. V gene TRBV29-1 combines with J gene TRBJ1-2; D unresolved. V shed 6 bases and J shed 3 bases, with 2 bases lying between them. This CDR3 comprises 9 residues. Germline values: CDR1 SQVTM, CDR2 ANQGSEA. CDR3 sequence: CSVDYGYTF. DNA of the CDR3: TGCAGCGTCGACTATGGCTACACCTTC.

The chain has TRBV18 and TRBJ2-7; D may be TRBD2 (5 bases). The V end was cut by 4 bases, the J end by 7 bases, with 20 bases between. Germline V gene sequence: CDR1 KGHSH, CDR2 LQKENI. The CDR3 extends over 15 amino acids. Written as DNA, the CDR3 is TGTGCCAGCTCACTCCAAGGCGGTTTCCGAGGGGAGCAGTACTTC. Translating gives CASSLQGGFRGEQYF. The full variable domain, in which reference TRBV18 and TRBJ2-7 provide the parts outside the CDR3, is NAGVMQNPRHLVRRRGQEARLRCSPMKGHSHVYWYRQLPEEGLKFMVYLQKENIIDESGMPKERFSAEFPKEGPSILRIQQVVRGDSAAYFCASSLQGGFRGEQYFGPGTRLTVT.

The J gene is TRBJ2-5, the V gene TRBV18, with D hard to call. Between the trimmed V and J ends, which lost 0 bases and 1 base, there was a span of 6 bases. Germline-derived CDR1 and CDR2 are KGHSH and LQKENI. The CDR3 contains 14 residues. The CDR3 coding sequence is TGTGCCAGCTCACCACCGTGGACCCAAGAGACCCAGTACTTC. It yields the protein CASSPPWTQETQYF.

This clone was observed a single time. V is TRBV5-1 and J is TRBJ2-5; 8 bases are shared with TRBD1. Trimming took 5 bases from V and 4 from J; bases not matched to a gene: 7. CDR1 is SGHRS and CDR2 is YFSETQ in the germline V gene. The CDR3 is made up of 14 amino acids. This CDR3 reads CASSSDRGRETQYF. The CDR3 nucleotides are TGCGCCAGCAGTTCCGACAGGGGTAGAGAGACCCAGTACTTC.

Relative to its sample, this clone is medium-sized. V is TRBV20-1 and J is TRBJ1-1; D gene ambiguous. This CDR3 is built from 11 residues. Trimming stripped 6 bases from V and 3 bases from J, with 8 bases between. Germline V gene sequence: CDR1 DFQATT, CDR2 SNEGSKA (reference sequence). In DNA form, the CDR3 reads TGCAGTGCCGCCCTCCACACTGAAGCTTTCTTT. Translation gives CSAALHTEAFF.

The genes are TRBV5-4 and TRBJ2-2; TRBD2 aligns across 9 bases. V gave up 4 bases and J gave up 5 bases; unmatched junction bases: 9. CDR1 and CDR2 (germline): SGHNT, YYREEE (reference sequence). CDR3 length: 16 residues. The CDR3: CASSRPSGGFTGELFF. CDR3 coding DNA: TGTGCCAGCAGCCGGCCCAGCGGGGGGTTTACCGGGGAGCTGTTTTTT.

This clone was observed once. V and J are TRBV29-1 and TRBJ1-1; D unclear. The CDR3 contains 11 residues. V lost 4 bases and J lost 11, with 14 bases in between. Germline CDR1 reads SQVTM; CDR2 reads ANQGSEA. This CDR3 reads CSVGVAGTAFF. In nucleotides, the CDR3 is TGCAGCGTTGGGGTCGCAGGAACGGCTTTCTTT. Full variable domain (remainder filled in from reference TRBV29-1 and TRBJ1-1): SAVISQKPSRDICQRGTSLTIQCQVDSQVTMMFWYRQQPGQSLTLIATANQGSEATYESGFVIDKFPISRPNLTFSTLTVSNMSPEDSSIYLCSVGVAGTAFFGQGTRLTVV.

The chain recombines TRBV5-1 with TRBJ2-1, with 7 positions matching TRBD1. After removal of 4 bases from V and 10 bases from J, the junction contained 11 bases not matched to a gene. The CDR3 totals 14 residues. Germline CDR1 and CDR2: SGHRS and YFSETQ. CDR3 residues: CASSAWKGADEQFF. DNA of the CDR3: TGCGCCAGCAGCGCCTGGAAGGGGGCGGACGAGCAGTTCTTC.

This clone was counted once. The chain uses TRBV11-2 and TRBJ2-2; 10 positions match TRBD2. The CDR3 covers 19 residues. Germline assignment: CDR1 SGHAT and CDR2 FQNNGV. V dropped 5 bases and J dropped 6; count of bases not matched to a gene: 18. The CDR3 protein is CASSPLFLSSGSKSGELFF. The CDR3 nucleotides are TGTGCCAGCAGCCCCCTCTTTCTCTCTAGCGGGAGTAAGTCCGGGGAGCTGTTTTTT.

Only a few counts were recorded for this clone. The CDR3 is CASSLRPGRKGGAQYF. As DNA, the CDR3 is TGTGCCAGCAGTTTACGACCGGGACGCAAGGGGGGGGCCCAGTACTTC. The genes are TRBV28 and TRBJ2-5, with a possible D match to TRBD2 (7 bases). The CDR3 sequence is 16 residues long. CDR1 and CDR2 from the germline V gene are MDHEN and SYDVKM. Trimming pared 2 bases from V and 9 bases from J, leaving 22 bases between.